Each of the 28 T cell receptor beta chains below was sequenced from the same sample in a study of identical twins (dated by TCRdb to the mid-2010s). Preparation of the library involved 5' RACE. The instrument was an Illumina HiSeq 2000. The public reads were run again by TCRdb, first through fastp at Q25 and then through MiXCR, and only productive beta chains were kept. For every CDR3 protein sequence, its rows merge into one entry that carries the most common genes and DNA. The sample records some 270,000 distinct CDR3 sequences, around 8.8% of which are singletons. The biggest ten clones account for 2.5% to 3.5% of the sample. These same records also appear under a second study, on yellow fever vaccine responses in identical twins.

Sequencing was carried out using CD8+ T cells sorted from blood. These receptor sequences come from a woman between 18 and 29 years old in good health.

This clonotype was counted a few times. The chain links TRBV12-3 or TRBV12-4 to TRBJ2-3, with D possibly TRBD2 on 6 matching bases. The V end lost 4 bases, the J end lost 2 bases, and 13 bases lay between the germline ends. The length of the CDR3 is 15 residues. The CDR3 loop is CASSSPGEVTDTQYF. The CDR3 region has the DNA TGTGCCAGCAGTTCCCCGGGGGAGGTCACAGATACGCAGTATTTT.

This clonotype appeared many times. The chain employs TRBV27 and TRBJ2-6; D is perhaps TRBD1 (6 bases). CDR1 MNHEY and CDR2 SMNVEV come from the germline V gene (reference sequence). This CDR3 spans 18 amino acids. V was pared by 2 bases and J by 0 bases, with 14 bases between. The DNA of the CDR3 is TGTGCCAGCAGTTTAGTAGGTCAGGGGCCCTCTGGGGCCAACGTCCTGACTTTC. Amino acids: CASSLVGQGPSGANVLTF.

This clonotype was seen repeatedly, ten times or more. The chain uses TRBV4-3 and TRBJ2-2; D may correspond to TRBD1 or TRBD2 (5 bases each). Between the trimmed V and J ends, which lost 0 bases and 5 bases, there was a span of 19 bases. The V gene's germline CDR1 is LGHNA and CDR2 YSLEER. The CDR3 spans 18 residues. The CDR3 protein is CASSQDVRGAALTGELFF. Here the CDR3 DNA reads TGCGCCAGCAGCCAAGATGTACGAGGGGCTGCCTTGACCGGGGAGCTGTTTTTT.

V is TRBV21-1 and J is TRBJ1-2; the D call TRBD1 from the table was never checked on the DNA. TRBV21-1 is recorded as a pseudogene. The CDR3 covers 12 residues. DNA of the CDR3: TGTGCCATGACGACAGGGGCCTATGGCTACACCTTC. It translates to CAMTTGAYGYTF.

The V and J genes are TRBV27 and TRBJ2-3, with TRBD2 matching over 10 bases. The CDR3 contains 16 residues. The V and J ends lost 5 bases and 7 bases, in that order; junction bases with no gene match: 12. Germline V gene data show CDR1 as MNHEY and CDR2 as SMNVEV (reference sequence). As DNA, the CDR3 is TGTGCCAGCAGTCCGCTGGGAGCGGGGGGGCTATATACGCAGTATTTT. Protein product: CASSPLGAGGLYTQYF.

The V gene is TRBV10-2, the J gene TRBJ2-7; 7 bases line up with TRBD2. The V gene end was trimmed by 0 bases and the J gene end by 6 bases; junction bases not matched to a gene: 5. The germline V gene has CDR1 WSHSY and CDR2 SAAADI. The CDR3 is 14 residues long. The CDR3 loop is CASSESYLAGEQYF. As DNA, the CDR3 is TGCGCCAGCAGTGAGTCGTATTTAGCGGGCGAGCAGTACTTC.

V is TRBV7-2 and J is TRBJ2-1, with no clear D. The CDR3 runs to 13 residues. Germline V gene lookup returns CDR1 SGHTA and CDR2 FQGNSA. The germline V and J ends were trimmed by 2 bases and 7 bases, with 9 bases remaining between them. As DNA, the CDR3 is TGTGCCAGCAGCTTACACCTTTTAAATGAGCAGTTCTTC. This encodes CASSLHLLNEQFF.

The V gene is TRBV9, the J gene TRBJ2-2; D is ambiguous. Per the germline V gene, CDR1 is SGDLS and CDR2 is YYNGEE. V gave up 3 bases and J gave up 5 bases, with 17 bases separating them. The CDR3 extends over 16 amino acids. CDR3 DNA: TGTGCCAGCAGCGCCCTCCGCGACATTGAAACCGGGGAGCTGTTTTTT. Its protein is CASSALRDIETGELFF.

The chain has TRBV5-1 and TRBJ2-1; D may be TRBD2 (5 bases). The V gene's germline CDR1 is SGHRS and CDR2 YFSETQ. This CDR3 has 16 amino acids. The germline V and J ends were trimmed by 0 bases and 5 bases, with 15 bases remaining between them. The CDR3 nucleotides read TGCGCCAGCAGCTTGGCCGGACTCCGCCTGCACAATGAGCAGTTCTTC. This translates into CASSLAGLRLHNEQFF.

This clonotype was recorded many times. This chain uses TRBV7-9 with TRBJ2-5; D is perhaps TRBD2 (6 bases). The germline V gene encodes CDR1 SEHNR and CDR2 FQNEAQ (reference sequence). V dropped 5 bases and J dropped 5 bases, with 18 bases sitting between them. This CDR3 contains 15 residues. The CDR3 is CASSLPRHAGETQYF. The CDR3 coding sequence is TGTGCCAGCAGCCTCCCTAGGCATGCGGGGGAGACCCAGTACTTC.

This chain connects TRBV5-8 to TRBJ1-1; D may be TRBD1 (5 bases). The CDR3 consists of 14 residues. V lost 10 bases and J lost 0, with 16 bases in between. Germline V gene data show CDR1 as SGHTS and CDR2 as YDEGEE. Here the CDR3 reads CAQPAGGVNTEAFF. In nucleotides, the CDR3 is TGTGCCCAACCTGCCGGGGGGGTGAACACTGAAGCTTTCTTT.

This clonotype has at least ten counts. V and J are TRBV2 and TRBJ2-1; 12 bases are shared with TRBD2. Per germline, CDR1 SNHLY and CDR2 FYNNEI. The CDR3 is 19 residues long. V was pared by 1 base and J by 0 bases, with 7 bases of the junction left unmatched. In DNA, the CDR3 is TGTGCCAGCAGTGAAGGACTAGCGGGAGAATCAAGCTCCTACAATGAGCAGTTCTTC. It codes for CASSEGLAGESSSYNEQFF.

This clonotype was detected a few times. V is TRBV9 and J is TRBJ1-1; 9 nucleotides match TRBD1. The CDR3 covers 15 residues. The germline gives CDR1 SGDLS, CDR2 YYNGEE. V shed 0 bases and J 6 bases; nucleotides not matched to a gene: 6. CDR3 sequence (DNA): TGTGCCAGCAGCGTAGCTGGGACAGGGATCCCTGAAGCTTTCTTT. Translated, it gives CASSVAGTGIPEAFF.

This clonotype was seen only a few times. This chain uses TRBV4-3 with TRBJ2-3, with 8 bases fitting TRBD2. The germline V gene has CDR1 LGHNA and CDR2 YSLEER. The CDR3 length is 17 residues. Losses at the gene ends were 1 base for V and 6 bases for J; bases not matched to a gene: 12. CDR3 nucleotide sequence: TGCGCCAGCAGCCAAGGCCGGGGACTAGGGCCGTTTGATACGCAGTATTTT. Translating it yields CASSQGRGLGPFDTQYF.

The J gene is TRBJ2-5, the V gene TRBV11-1, with 12 bases identical to TRBD2. The germline V gene encodes CDR1 SGHAT and CDR2 FQDESV (reference sequence). This CDR3 has 18 amino acids. Trimming cost V 2 bases and J 5 bases; bases outside gene matches: 12. The CDR3 DNA reads as TGTGCCAGCAGCTTAATGGAGACTAGCGGGGGCCCGGGGGAGACCCAGTACTTC. This translates into CASSLMETSGGPGETQYF.

The CDR3 DNA reads as TGTGCCAGCAGTTTGGGGCAGAAAGAGACCCAGTACTTC. Its protein product is CASSLGQKETQYF. This sequence joins TRBV27 and TRBJ2-5; TRBD1 might be the D (5 bases). The CDR3 has 13 residues. Trimming took off 3 bases at V and 3 bases at J, with 8 bases between the two ends. The germline gives CDR1 MNHEY, CDR2 SMNVEV (reference sequence).

This clonotype occurred many times. The gene calls are TRBV5-8 and TRBJ2-7; D unresolved. The CDR3 is made up of 15 amino acids. In germline, CDR1 is SGHTS, CDR2 YDEGEE. Trimming took 3 bases from V and 2 from J, leaving 15 bases between them. CDR3 DNA sequence: TGTGCCAGCAGCTACTACCAAAGCGCTACCTACGAGCAGTACTTC. This gives the protein CASSYYQSATYEQYF.

This clonotype was seen a few times. This chain joins TRBV10-3 and TRBJ2-3; D call uncertain. CDR3 length equals 13 residues. Deletions cut 8 bases from V and 4 bases from J, with 13 bases between. Germline V gene lookup returns CDR1 ENHRY and CDR2 SYGVKD. CDR3 region: CAIPGILADTQYF. The CDR3 DNA reads TGTGCCATCCCTGGGATCTTGGCAGATACGCAGTATTTT.

This clonotype was observed a few times. The V gene is TRBV7-8, the J gene TRBJ2-7; the D call may be TRBD1 or TRBD2 (6 bases each). Germline CDR1 SGHVS, CDR2 FQNEAQ. V lost 3 bases, J lost 5 bases, and 20 bases lay in between. This CDR3 has 16 residues. CDR3 sequence reads: CASSLGGGPRPHEQYF. The CDR3 region has the DNA TGTGCCAGCAGCTTGGGGGGCGGTCCCCGCCCCCACGAGCAGTACTTC.

This clonotype came up a few times. The chain carries TRBV24-1 and TRBJ2-1; TRBD2 matches 10 bases. Germline V gene sequence: CDR1 KGHDR, CDR2 SFDVKD. The CDR3 sequence is 16 residues long. Losses at the gene ends were 4 bases for V and 1 base for J; bases not matched to a gene: 3. CDR3: CATSDPGLASYNEQFF. CDR3 bases: TGTGCCACCAGTGACCCGGGACTAGCGTCCTACAATGAGCAGTTCTTC.

Many counts were recorded for this clonotype. The genes are TRBV28 and TRBJ2-3, with 10 bases that match TRBD2. The ends lost 4 bases at V and 5 bases at J; junction bases unmatched: 21. Germline CDR1 is MDHEN and CDR2 is SYDVKM. There are 20 residues in the CDR3. In DNA form, the CDR3 reads TGTGCCAGCAGTTCGCCCCGAGGAAAGAGCGGGAGGGCCGCGAGAGATACGCAGTATTTT. Protein sequence: CASSSPRGKSGRAARDTQYF.

This clonotype was observed at least ten times. The chain joins TRBV7-9 to TRBJ2-5, with D unresolved. CDR3 length: 15 amino acids. Germline V gives CDR1 SEHNR, CDR2 FQNEAQ (reference sequence). V was trimmed by 1 base and J by 0 bases, leaving 9 bases between them. DNA for the CDR3: TGTGCCAGCAGCTTAGACAGAGCATACCAAGAGACCCAGTACTTC. Translated: CASSLDRAYQETQYF.

This clonotype appeared many times. The chain has TRBV7-9 and TRBJ2-2; TRBD2 might be the D (5 bases). V was shortened by 3 bases and J by 0 bases, with 8 bases between the two germline ends. There are 15 residues in the CDR3. Germline V CDR1 and CDR2: SEHNR, FQNEAQ (reference sequence). CDR3 nucleotides: TGTGCCAGCAGCTTGAGGGCCGCGAACACCGGGGAGCTGTTTTTT. Protein sequence: CASSLRAANTGELFF.

This clonotype has only a few counts. The rearrangement uses TRBV7-9 and TRBJ1-1; D ambiguous. Germline CDR1 and CDR2: SEHNR and FQNEAQ (reference sequence). This CDR3 spans 15 amino acids. V dropped 1 base and J dropped 0 bases, with 9 bases sitting between them. CDR3 in DNA: TGTGCCAGCAGCTTAGAAGCAGCCTTGAACACTGAAGCTTTCTTT. Translation: CASSLEAALNTEAFF. Combining the CDR3 with reference TRBV7-9 and TRBJ1-1 gives the whole variable domain DTGVSQNPRHKITKRGQNVTFRCDPISEHNRLYWYRQTLGQGPEFLTYFQNEAQLEKSRLLSDRFSAERPKGSFSTLEIQRTEQGDSAMYLCASSLEAALNTEAFFGQGTRLTVV.

The rearrangement links TRBV27 to TRBJ2-1; TRBD2 matches at 8 bases. Germline V gene lookup returns CDR1 MNHEY and CDR2 SMNVEV (reference sequence). The CDR3 length is 16 residues. V shed 2 bases, J shed 6 bases, and the junction held 9 bases outside the gene matches. The CDR3 bases are TGTGCCAGCAGTTTAGACGGGACTAGGGTGGTCAATGAGCAGTTCTTC. This codes for CASSLDGTRVVNEQFF.

This clonotype was picked up a small number of times. CDR3 in amino acids: CASSLASGSSVQFF. The CDR3 coding sequence is TGTGCCAGCAGTTTAGCGTCCGGTAGCTCGGTTCAGTTCTTC. The chain is built from TRBV12-3 or TRBV12-4 and TRBJ2-1; no firm D call. There are 14 residues in the CDR3. V was pared by 0 bases and J by 13 bases, with 16 bases between.

This clonotype showed up just a few times. The chain has TRBV11-2 and TRBJ2-7; a possible D gene is TRBD1 (5 bases). This CDR3 is 15 amino acids long. Germline V gene sequence: CDR1 SGHAT, CDR2 FQNNGV. V dropped 7 bases and J dropped 4 bases, with 20 bases sitting between them. DNA of the CDR3: TGTGCCAGCAAGGCGAGGCGACAGATTAGTTACGAGCAGTACTTC. Translated: CASKARRQISYEQYF.

This clonotype was seen more than once but under ten times. The chain recombines TRBV7-9 with TRBJ2-7, with a weak D call TRBD1 (6 bases). V was clipped by 0 bases and J by 12 bases, with 12 bases between them. CDR1 and CDR2 from the germline V gene are SEHNR and FQNEAQ (reference sequence). This CDR3 is 12 amino acids long. The CDR3 here is CASSLATTGTYF. CDR3 bases: TGTGCCAGCAGCTTAGCCACAACAGGGACGTACTTC.